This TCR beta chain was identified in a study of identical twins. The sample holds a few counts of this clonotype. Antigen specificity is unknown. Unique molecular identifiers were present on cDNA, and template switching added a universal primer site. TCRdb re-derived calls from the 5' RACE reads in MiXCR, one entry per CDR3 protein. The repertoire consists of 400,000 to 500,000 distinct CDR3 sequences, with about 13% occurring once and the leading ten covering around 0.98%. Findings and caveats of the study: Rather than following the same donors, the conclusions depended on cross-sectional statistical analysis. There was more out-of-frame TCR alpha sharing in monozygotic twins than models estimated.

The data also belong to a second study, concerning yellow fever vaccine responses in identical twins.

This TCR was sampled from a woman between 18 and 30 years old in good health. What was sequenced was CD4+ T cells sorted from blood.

The CDR3 DNA is TGTGCCAGCAGTCTCGAAAGGGTAGGCCTGACTTCACCCCTCCACTTT. Its translation is CASSLERVGLTSPLHF. The V call is TRBV12-3 or TRBV12-4, the J call TRBJ1-6; D gene uncertain. This CDR3 is built from 16 residues. V shed 5 bases and J shed 9 bases, with 20 bases lying between them.